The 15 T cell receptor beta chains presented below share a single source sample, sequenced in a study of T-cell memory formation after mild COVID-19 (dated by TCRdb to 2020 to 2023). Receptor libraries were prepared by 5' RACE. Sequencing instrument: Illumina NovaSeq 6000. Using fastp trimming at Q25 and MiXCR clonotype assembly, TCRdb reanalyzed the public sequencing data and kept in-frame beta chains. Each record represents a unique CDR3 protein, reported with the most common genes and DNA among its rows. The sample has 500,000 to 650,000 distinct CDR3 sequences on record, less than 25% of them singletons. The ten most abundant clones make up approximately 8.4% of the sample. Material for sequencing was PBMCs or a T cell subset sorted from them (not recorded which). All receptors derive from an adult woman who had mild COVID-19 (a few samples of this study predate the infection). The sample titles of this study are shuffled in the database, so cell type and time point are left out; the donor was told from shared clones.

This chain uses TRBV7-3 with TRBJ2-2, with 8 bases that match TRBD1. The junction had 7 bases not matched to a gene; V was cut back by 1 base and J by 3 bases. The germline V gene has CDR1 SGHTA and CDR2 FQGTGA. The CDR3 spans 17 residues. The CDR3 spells CASSLNSQGADTGELFF. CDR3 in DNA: TGTGCCAGCAGCTTAAATTCGCAGGGGGCGGACACCGGGGAGCTGTTTTTT.

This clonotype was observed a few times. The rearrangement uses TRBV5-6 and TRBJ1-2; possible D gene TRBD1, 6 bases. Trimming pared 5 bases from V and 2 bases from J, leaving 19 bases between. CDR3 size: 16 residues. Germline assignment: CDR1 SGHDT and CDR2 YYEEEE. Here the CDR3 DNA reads TGTGCCAGCAGGAAGCGGCCGGGACAACTGAACTATGGCTACACCTTC. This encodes CASRKRPGQLNYGYTF.

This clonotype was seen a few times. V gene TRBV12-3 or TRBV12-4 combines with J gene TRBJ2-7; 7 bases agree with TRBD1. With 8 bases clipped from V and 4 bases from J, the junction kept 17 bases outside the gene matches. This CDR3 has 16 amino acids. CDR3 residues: CASSSPGRGGSYEQYF. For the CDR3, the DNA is TGTGCCAGCTCCTCCCCGGGCCGAGGGGGCTCGTACGAGCAGTACTTC.

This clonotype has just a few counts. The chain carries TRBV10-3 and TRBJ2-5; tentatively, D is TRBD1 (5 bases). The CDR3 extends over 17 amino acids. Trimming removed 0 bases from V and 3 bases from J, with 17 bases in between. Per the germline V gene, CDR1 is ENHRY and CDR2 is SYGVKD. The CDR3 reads CAISESSAGSEEETQYF. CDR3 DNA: TGTGCCATCAGTGAGTCGAGTGCAGGGTCGGAAGAAGAGACCCAGTACTTC.

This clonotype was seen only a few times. The CDR3 here is CASSLRTGQGNQPQHF. CDR3 nucleotides: TGTGCCAGCAGTTTACGGACGGGACAGGGCAATCAGCCCCAGCATTTT. The gene calls are TRBV12-3 or TRBV12-4 and TRBJ1-5, with 8 positions matching TRBD1. This CDR3 spans 16 amino acids. V lost 2 bases and J lost 2; bases outside the gene matches: 5.

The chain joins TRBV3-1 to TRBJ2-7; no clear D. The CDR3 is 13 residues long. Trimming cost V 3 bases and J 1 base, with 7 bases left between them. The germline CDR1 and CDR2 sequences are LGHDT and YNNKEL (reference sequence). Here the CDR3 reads CASSHFESYEQYF. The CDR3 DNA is TGTGCCAGCAGCCATTTCGAGTCCTACGAGCAGTACTTC.

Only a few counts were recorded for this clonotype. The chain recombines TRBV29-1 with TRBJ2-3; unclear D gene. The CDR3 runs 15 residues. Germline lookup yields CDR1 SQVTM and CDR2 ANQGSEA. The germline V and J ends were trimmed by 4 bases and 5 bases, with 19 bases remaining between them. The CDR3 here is CSVGLRANPIDTQYF. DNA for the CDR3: TGCAGCGTTGGACTCCGGGCCAATCCGATAGATACGCAGTATTTT.

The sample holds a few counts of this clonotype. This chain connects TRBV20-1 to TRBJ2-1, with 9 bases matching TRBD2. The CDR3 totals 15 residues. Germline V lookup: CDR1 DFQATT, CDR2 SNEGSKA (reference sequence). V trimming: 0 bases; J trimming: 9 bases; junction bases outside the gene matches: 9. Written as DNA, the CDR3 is TGCAGTGCTAGAGATCTTAGCGGGAGAGACACTGAGCAGTTCTTC. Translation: CSARDLSGRDTEQFF.

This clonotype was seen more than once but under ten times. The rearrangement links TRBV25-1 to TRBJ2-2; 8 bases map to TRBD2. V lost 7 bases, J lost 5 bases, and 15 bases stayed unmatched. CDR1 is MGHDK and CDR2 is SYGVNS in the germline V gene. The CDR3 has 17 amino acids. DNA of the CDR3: TGTGCCAGCACCCCCTCCCACGGGGGGGCCGGAACCGGGGAGCTGTTTTTT. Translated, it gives CASTPSHGGAGTGELFF.

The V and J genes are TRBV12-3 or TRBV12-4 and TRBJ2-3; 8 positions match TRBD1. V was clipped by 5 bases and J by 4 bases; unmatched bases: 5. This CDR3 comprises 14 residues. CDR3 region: CASSVRQGSDTQYF. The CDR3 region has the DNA TGTGCCAGCAGTGTTCGACAGGGGTCAGATACGCAGTATTTT.

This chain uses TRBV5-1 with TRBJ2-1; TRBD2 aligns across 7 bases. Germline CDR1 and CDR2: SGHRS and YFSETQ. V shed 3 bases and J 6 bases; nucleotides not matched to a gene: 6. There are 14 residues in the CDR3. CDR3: CASSSGTIGNEQFF. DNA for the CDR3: TGCGCCAGCAGCTCCGGGACTATCGGCAATGAGCAGTTCTTC.

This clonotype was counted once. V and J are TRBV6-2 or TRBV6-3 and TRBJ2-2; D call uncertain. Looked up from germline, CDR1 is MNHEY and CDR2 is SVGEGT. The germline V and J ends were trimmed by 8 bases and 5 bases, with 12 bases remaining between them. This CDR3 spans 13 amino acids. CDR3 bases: TGTGCCAGCCATCCCACCGTAACCGGGGAGCTGTTTTTT. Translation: CASHPTVTGELFF.

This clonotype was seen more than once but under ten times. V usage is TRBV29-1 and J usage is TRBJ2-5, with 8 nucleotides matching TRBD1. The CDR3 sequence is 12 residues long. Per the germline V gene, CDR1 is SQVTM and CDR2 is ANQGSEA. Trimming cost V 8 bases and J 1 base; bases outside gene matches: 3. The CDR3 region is CSTGQGQETQYF. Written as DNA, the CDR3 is TGCAGCACTGGACAGGGCCAAGAGACCCAGTACTTC.

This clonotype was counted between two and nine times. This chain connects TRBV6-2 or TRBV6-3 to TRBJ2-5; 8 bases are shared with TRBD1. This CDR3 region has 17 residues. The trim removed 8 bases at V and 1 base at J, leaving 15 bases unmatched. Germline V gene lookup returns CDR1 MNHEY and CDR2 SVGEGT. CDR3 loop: CASPTLPGQAFQETQYF. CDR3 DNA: TGTGCCAGCCCGACTCTTCCGGGACAGGCTTTCCAAGAGACCCAGTACTTC.

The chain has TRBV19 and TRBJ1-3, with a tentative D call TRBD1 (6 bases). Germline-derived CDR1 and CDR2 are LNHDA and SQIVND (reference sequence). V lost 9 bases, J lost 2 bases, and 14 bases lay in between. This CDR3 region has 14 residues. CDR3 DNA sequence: TGTGCCAGCGCCAGGGGAATCGCTGGAAACACCATATATTTT. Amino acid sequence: CASARGIAGNTIYF.